This T cell receptor beta chain is drawn from a study of identical twins. Study observations and caveats: Memory repertoires lacked the insertion deficit that abundant cord blood beta clonotypes showed. Conclusions relied on cross-sectional statistical analysis, not following the same donors.

With template switching, a universal primer site was added, and the cDNA carried unique molecular identifiers. A single record per CDR3 protein comes from TCRdb applying MiXCR to the 5' RACE reads. In the table there are more than 1.5 million distinct CDR3 sequences, less than 40% of which are singletons. Germline values: CDR1 SGHTA, CDR2 FQGNSA. The CDR3 runs 19 residues. This clonotype appeared once. Its target is unknown. The chain is built from TRBV7-2 and TRBJ2-5, with TRBD2 matching 7 bases. With the DNA end fitting TRBJ2-7 better, the J assignment may be wrong. The clonotype originates from a newborn girl in good health. The sample was cord blood. CDR3 amino acids: CASSLVGGASGLRGYEQYF. CDR3 DNA: TGTGCCAGCAGCTTAGTTGGAGGGGCTAGCGGCCTTAGAGGGTACGAGCAGTACTTC.